This T cell receptor (beta chain) was captured in a study of cytomegalovirus exposure and HLA in healthy donors. About the study: A data release that came early held tens of millions of unique TCRs from HLA-typed donors. Findings and caveats of the study: In a later analysis, V- and J-gene trimming of beta chains associated with a DCLRE1C missense variant, replicated independently. A later analysis associated 15,000 or so TCR beta sequences with HLA alleles at a 0.05 false discovery rate.

It was with 60 Vbeta and 13 Jbeta primers that the PCR ran. Clones were sequenced by immunoSEQ multiplex PCR, and TCRdb holds only the in-frame ones, with some missing. This sample contains roughly 88,000 clones. CDR3 size: 13 residues. V lost 4 bases to trimming and J lost 6 bases; unmatched junction nucleotides: 3. Germline V gene data show CDR1 as SGHNT and CDR2 as YYREEE (reference sequence). Details on this clone: Its antigen remains unknown.

The sequence came from a man aged 45-65 years in good health and CMV-seropositive. Sequencing used PBMCs. V gene TRBV5-4 combines with J gene TRBJ2-2, with 7 bases that match TRBD2. The CDR3 DNA sequence: TGTGCCAGCAGCCCGGCGGGGGCCGGGGAGCTGTTTTTT. Its protein product is CASSPAGAGELFF.